This is a list of T cell receptor beta chains from one sample in a study of T-cell memory formation after mild COVID-19. One entry per CDR3 protein results from TCRdb running MiXCR on the 5' RACE reads. Of about 7,400 distinct CDR3 sequences listed, about 33% were seen once; the top ten hold around 52%. Material for sequencing was PBMCs or a T cell subset sorted from them (not recorded which). These receptors were collected from an adult woman who had mild COVID-19 (a few samples of this study predate the infection). Cell type and time point are not known. CDR3s include the opening cysteine and the closing phenylalanine or tryptophan. The D gene is left open where the match is weak. A clone size is listed for some rows: how often the clone was seen (once, few, many), or a class if it is expanded.

v_gene	d_gene	len	abundance	j_gene	CDR3aa	CDR3nt
TRBV4-3	.	18	.	TRBJ2-3	CASSQDLLTGASTDTQYF	TGCGCCAGCAGCCAAGATCTGCTTACGGGGGCTAGCACAGATACGCAGTATTTT
TRBV19	.	16	.	TRBJ2-1	CASSDDGGWSYNEQFF	TGTGCCAGTAGTGACGATGGAGGTTGGTCCTACAATGAGCAGTTCTTC
TRBV6-2/TRBV6-3	.	16	many	TRBJ2-7	CASSYSTGISSYEQYF	TGTGCCAGCAGTTACTCGACCGGGATCAGCTCCTACGAGCAGTACTTC
TRBV20-1	.	11	few	TRBJ2-7	CRAPISYEQYF	TGCAGGGCCCCCATCTCCTACGAGCAGTACTTC
TRBV5-1	.	15	many	TRBJ1-4	CASSLIGPLNEKLFF	TGCGCCAGCAGCTTGATCGGGCCCCTTAATGAAAAACTGTTTTTT
TRBV7-7	TRBD2	14	.	TRBJ2-3	CASSLVAGGDTQYF	TGTGCTAGCAGCTTAGTAGCGGGAGGAGATACGCAGTATTTT
TRBV7-2	.	16	many	TRBJ2-2	CASSLLPGRNTGELFF	TGTGCCAGCAGCTTATTGCCAGGGCGGAACACCGGGGAGCTGTTTTTT
TRBV15	TRBD2	15	medium-sized	TRBJ2-1	CATRGKLAEPNEQFF	TGTGCCACCAGGGGAAAACTAGCGGAGCCAAATGAGCAGTTCTTC
TRBV7-2	.	12	medium-sized	TRBJ2-7	CASSLATYEQYF	TGTGCCAGCAGCTTAGCTACCTACGAGCAGTACTTC
TRBV24-1	TRBD2	15	many	TRBJ2-1	CATSVGSGARNEQFF	TGTGCCACCAGTGTGGGTAGCGGGGCCCGCAATGAGCAGTTCTTC
TRBV7-9	TRBD2	22	many	TRBJ2-3	CASSFRTSGRVPSPYSTDTQYF	TGTGCCAGCAGCTTTAGGACTAGCGGGAGGGTACCCTCCCCTTATAGCACAGATACGCAGTATTTT
TRBV20-1	.	14	medium-sized	TRBJ1-2	CSASKLGAANGYTF	TGCAGTGCTAGCAAGCTGGGGGCGGCGAATGGCTACACCTTC
TRBV27	TRBD2	15	few	TRBJ2-7	CASSLLAGSSYEQYF	TGTGCCAGCAGTTTATTAGCGGGGTCTTCCTACGAGCAGTACTTC
TRBV12-3/TRBV12-4	.	12	.	TRBJ2-3	CASSLSANTQYF	TGTGCCAGCAGTTTATCCGCTAATACGCAGTATTTT
TRBV4-1	.	12	medium-sized	TRBJ1-5	CASSQGNQPQHF	TGCGCCAGCAGCCAGGGGAATCAGCCCCAGCATTTT
TRBV20-1	.	16	many	TRBJ2-1	CSAIHERTNQVHEQFF	TGCAGTGCTATCCATGAGAGGACTAATCAGGTCCATGAGCAGTTCTTC